Listed below are T cell receptor beta chains from one sample, sequenced in a study of shared clonotypes between healthy human individuals. TCRdb keeps only in-frame clones here, not all; method: immunoSEQ multiplex PCR. In the table there are around 1.1 million clones, approximately 77% of which are singletons. Sequencing was performed on memory CD4+ T cells from PBMCs. The receptors derive from a man younger than 35 in good health. Some clones in this sample may be carry-over from other donors' samples. Both conserved end residues are part of each CDR3. A D gene is named only where the DNA matches it firmly. Some rows have no size entry. The others give once, few or many, or a class for an expanded clone.

d_gene: -
v_gene: TRBV6-5
abundance: -
j_gene: TRBJ2-5
CDR3nt: TGTGCCAGCAGCCGATGGCAGGTTCAAGAGACCCAGTACTTC
CDR3aa: CASSRWQVQETQYF

d_gene: -
v_gene: TRBV10-1
abundance: -
j_gene: TRBJ2-5
CDR3nt: TGCGCCAGCAGTGAGGGGTACCAAGAGACCCAGTACTTC
CDR3aa: CASSEGYQETQYF

d_gene: TRBD2
v_gene: TRBV10-2
abundance: -
j_gene: TRBJ2-7
CDR3nt: TGCGCCAGCAGTGCCAACACCGGGACTAGGAGCTCCTACGAGCAGTACTTC
CDR3aa: CASSANTGTRSSYEQYF

d_gene: TRBD1
v_gene: TRBV2
abundance: -
j_gene: TRBJ2-5
CDR3nt: TGTGCCAGCACCACGGACAGGTGGGAGACCCAGTACTTC
CDR3aa: CASTTDRWETQYF

d_gene: -
v_gene: TRBV4-1
abundance: -
j_gene: TRBJ1-3
CDR3nt: TGCGCCAGCAGCCAAGACACCGGATTGAGCTCTGGAAACACCATATATTTT
CDR3aa: CASSQDTGLSSGNTIYF

d_gene: TRBD1
v_gene: TRBV6-5
abundance: -
j_gene: TRBJ2-3
CDR3nt: TGTGCCACGAAGGACAGGGGGCGCACAGATACGCAGTATTTT
CDR3aa: CATKDRGRTDTQYF

d_gene: -
v_gene: TRBV6-1
abundance: -
j_gene: TRBJ1-1
CDR3nt: TGTGCCAGCAGTGAAGCTTGGGGGGCAGGGATCACTGAAGCTTTCTTT
CDR3aa: CASSEAWGAGITEAFF

d_gene: -
v_gene: TRBV30
abundance: -
j_gene: TRBJ2-3
CDR3nt: TGTGCCTGGGGACTGCTCAGGGGCGGGCTAGATACGCAGTATTTT
CDR3aa: CAWGLLRGGLDTQYF

d_gene: TRBD2
v_gene: TRBV27
abundance: once
j_gene: TRBJ2-3
CDR3nt: TGTGCCAGCAGTAGCGGGAGGGCCGCAGATACGCAGTATTTT
CDR3aa: CASSSGRAADTQYF

d_gene: TRBD2
v_gene: TRBV10-2
abundance: -
j_gene: TRBJ2-7
CDR3nt: TGCGCCAGCAGGGAAAGCGGGAGGCCTATAGACGAGCAGTACTTC
CDR3aa: CASRESGRPIDEQYF

d_gene: -
v_gene: TRBV2
abundance: -
j_gene: TRBJ1-1
CDR3nt: TGTGCCAGCCGGTGGGGGAGGGACACTGAAGCTTTCTTT
CDR3aa: CASRWGRDTEAFF

d_gene: TRBD1
v_gene: TRBV27
abundance: -
j_gene: TRBJ1-1
CDR3nt: TGTGCCAGCAGTTTACGGACAGGGCCGAACACTGAAGCTTTCTTT
CDR3aa: CASSLRTGPNTEAFF

d_gene: TRBD1
v_gene: TRBV5-1
abundance: -
j_gene: TRBJ2-3
CDR3nt: TGCGCCAGCCGCCGCCAACAGGGGGTAGATACAGATACGCAGTATTTT
CDR3aa: CASRRQQGVDTDTQYF

d_gene: TRBD2
v_gene: TRBV5-1
abundance: few
j_gene: TRBJ2-1
CDR3nt: TGCGCCAGCAGTGGCGGGAGCTACAATGAGCAGTTCTTC
CDR3aa: CASSGGSYNEQFF

d_gene: TRBD1
v_gene: TRBV9
abundance: -
j_gene: TRBJ1-1
CDR3nt: TGTGCCAGCAGCCCCTGGACAGGGGGAAACACTGAAGCTTTCTTT
CDR3aa: CASSPWTGGNTEAFF

d_gene: -
v_gene: TRBV6-1
abundance: few
j_gene: TRBJ1-5
CDR3nt: TGTGCCAGCAGTGAACCGACAAGATCTCAGCCCCAGCATTTT
CDR3aa: CASSEPTRSQPQHF

d_gene: -
v_gene: TRBV27
abundance: -
j_gene: TRBJ1-1
CDR3nt: TGTGCCAGCAGGGGGGCGAAACTCGAAGATATGAACACTGAAGCTTTCTTT
CDR3aa: CASRGAKLEDMNTEAFF

d_gene: -
v_gene: TRBV7-2
abundance: once
j_gene: TRBJ2-7
CDR3nt: TGTGCCAGCACCATGTTAGGGCCCTACGAGCAGTACTTC
CDR3aa: CASTMLGPYEQYF

d_gene: -
v_gene: TRBV11-2
abundance: few
j_gene: TRBJ1-5
CDR3nt: TGTGCCAGCAGCTTAGACAGGGGTACTCAGCCCCAGCATTTT
CDR3aa: CASSLDRGTQPQHF

d_gene: -
v_gene: TRBV4-3
abundance: -
j_gene: TRBJ1-1
CDR3nt: TGCGCCAGCAGCCGGCGGCAGGGCAACACTGAAGCTTTCTTT
CDR3aa: CASSRRQGNTEAFF

d_gene: -
v_gene: TRBV5-1
abundance: -
j_gene: TRBJ2-2
CDR3nt: TGCGCCAGCAGCTTGGGATATGGGTCCGGGGAGCTGTTTTTT
CDR3aa: CASSLGYGSGELFF

d_gene: -
v_gene: TRBV5-6
abundance: few
j_gene: TRBJ2-1
CDR3nt: TGTGCCAGCAGCTTGGGAGGGGGAGACTACAATGAGCAGTTCTTC
CDR3aa: CASSLGGGDYNEQFF

d_gene: -
v_gene: TRBV5-1
abundance: -
j_gene: TRBJ1-1
CDR3nt: TGCGCCAGCAGCTTCGCACAGGGCGGCACTGAAGCTTTCTTT
CDR3aa: CASSFAQGGTEAFF

d_gene: -
v_gene: TRBV18
abundance: -
j_gene: TRBJ1-5
CDR3nt: TGTGCCAGCTCACTCACGGATAGCAATCAGCCCCAGCATTTT
CDR3aa: CASSLTDSNQPQHF

d_gene: -
v_gene: TRBV7-6
abundance: -
j_gene: TRBJ1-1
CDR3nt: TGTGCCAGCAGCTTACGCGGCATGAACACTGAAGCTTTCTTT
CDR3aa: CASSLRGMNTEAFF

d_gene: -
v_gene: TRBV9
abundance: many
j_gene: TRBJ1-2
CDR3nt: TGTGCCAGCAGCGTAGGAACCGAGAACTATGGCTACACCTTC
CDR3aa: CASSVGTENYGYTF

d_gene: -
v_gene: TRBV5-1
abundance: -
j_gene: TRBJ2-7
CDR3nt: TGCGCCAGCAGCTCCGGACCGAGCTCCTACGAGCAGTACTTC
CDR3aa: CASSSGPSSYEQYF

d_gene: -
v_gene: TRBV9
abundance: once
j_gene: TRBJ1-5
CDR3nt: TGTGCCAGCAGCGTAGGAACAGGCCAAGAGCCCCAGCATTTT
CDR3aa: CASSVGTGQEPQHF

d_gene: -
v_gene: TRBV6-5
abundance: -
j_gene: TRBJ2-5
CDR3nt: TGTGCCAGCAGCCGGCAGGGGGGCCAAGAGACCCAGTACTTC
CDR3aa: CASSRQGGQETQYF

d_gene: -
v_gene: TRBV5-4
abundance: -
j_gene: TRBJ1-3
CDR3nt: TGTGCCAGCAGCCAAAAGACCGGCTCTGGAAACACCATATATTTT
CDR3aa: CASSQKTGSGNTIYF

d_gene: -
v_gene: TRBV4-3
abundance: -
j_gene: TRBJ2-7
CDR3nt: TGCGCCAGCAGCCAATTGGCAGGGGCCTACGAGCAGTACTTC
CDR3aa: CASSQLAGAYEQYF

d_gene: -
v_gene: TRBV9
abundance: -
j_gene: TRBJ2-7
CDR3nt: TGTGCCAGCAGCCAGAGCGCAGGCCACAACGCGCACGAGCAGTACTTC
CDR3aa: CASSQSAGHNAHEQYF

d_gene: TRBD1
v_gene: TRBV9
abundance: -
j_gene: TRBJ2-2
CDR3nt: TGTGCCAGCACCCTTCACGAGGGGGCTGGGGAGCTGTTTTTT
CDR3aa: CASTLHEGAGELFF

d_gene: -
v_gene: TRBV18
abundance: -
j_gene: TRBJ1-5
CDR3nt: TGTGCCAGCTCACCCACAGGGACCAATCAGCCCCAGCATTTT
CDR3aa: CASSPTGTNQPQHF

d_gene: -
v_gene: TRBV11-2
abundance: few
j_gene: TRBJ1-2
CDR3nt: TGTGCCAGCAGCTCGTTAACCTTCTATGGCTACACCTTC
CDR3aa: CASSSLTFYGYTF

d_gene: -
v_gene: TRBV7-2
abundance: -
j_gene: TRBJ2-2
CDR3nt: TGTGCCAGCGGGTACATGAAGGGCGGCACCGGGGAGCTGTTTTTT
CDR3aa: CASGYMKGGTGELFF

d_gene: -
v_gene: TRBV29-1
abundance: -
j_gene: TRBJ2-4
CDR3nt: TGCAGCGTAGTAACCGGGACTCTTTCAGCCAACATTCAGTACTTC
CDR3aa: CSVVTGTLSANIQYF

d_gene: TRBD2
v_gene: TRBV18
abundance: -
j_gene: TRBJ2-7
CDR3nt: TGTGCCAGCTCACCCCGAGGACTAGCGGGAGCCTACGAGCAGTACTTC
CDR3aa: CASSPRGLAGAYEQYF

d_gene: TRBD1
v_gene: TRBV19
abundance: -
j_gene: TRBJ1-3
CDR3nt: TGTGCCAGTATTTCAGGGGGGGCTGGAAACACCATATATTTT
CDR3aa: CASISGGAGNTIYF

d_gene: -
v_gene: TRBV11-2
abundance: -
j_gene: TRBJ1-1
CDR3nt: TGTGCCAGCAGCTTTTCCCAGTCTAATGAAGCTTTCTTT
CDR3aa: CASSFSQSNEAFF

d_gene: TRBD2
v_gene: TRBV7-2
abundance: few
j_gene: TRBJ2-1
CDR3nt: TGTGCCAGCAGCTTTAGCGGGAGTTACAATGAGCAGTTCTTC
CDR3aa: CASSFSGSYNEQFF

d_gene: TRBD1
v_gene: TRBV6-1
abundance: -
j_gene: TRBJ1-1
CDR3nt: TGTGCCAGCGGGGGACAGCTGAACACTGAAGCTTTCTTT
CDR3aa: CASGGQLNTEAFF

d_gene: TRBD2
v_gene: TRBV5-4
abundance: few
j_gene: TRBJ2-3
CDR3nt: TGTGCCAGCAGCTTCTACGCGGGAGGGATCACAGATACGCAGTATTTT
CDR3aa: CASSFYAGGITDTQYF

d_gene: -
v_gene: TRBV6-1
abundance: -
j_gene: TRBJ2-1
CDR3nt: TGTGCCATCCCAACGGACCCTTCCTACAATGAGCAGTTCTTC
CDR3aa: CAIPTDPSYNEQFF

d_gene: -
v_gene: TRBV5-1
abundance: -
j_gene: TRBJ2-1
CDR3nt: TGCGCCAGCAGCTTTCGACCTGGGGATGAGCAGTTCTTC
CDR3aa: CASSFRPGDEQFF